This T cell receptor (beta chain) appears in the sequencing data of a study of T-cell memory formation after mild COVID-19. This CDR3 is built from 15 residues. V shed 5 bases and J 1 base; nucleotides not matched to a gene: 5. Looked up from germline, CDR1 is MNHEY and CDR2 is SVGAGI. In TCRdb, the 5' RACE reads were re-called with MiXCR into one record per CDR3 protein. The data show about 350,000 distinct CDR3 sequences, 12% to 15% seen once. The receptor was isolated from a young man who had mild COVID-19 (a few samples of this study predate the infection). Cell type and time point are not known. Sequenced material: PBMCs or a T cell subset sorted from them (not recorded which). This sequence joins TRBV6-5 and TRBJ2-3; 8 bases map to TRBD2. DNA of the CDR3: TGTGCCAGCAGTCCCGGGGGGGCTGGCACAGATACGCAGTATTTT. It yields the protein CASSPGGAGTDTQYF.